Presented here are 10 T cell receptor beta chains from one specimen sequenced in a study of shared clonotypes between healthy human individuals. The method was immunoSEQ multiplex PCR; TCRdb's version includes in-frame clones alone and lacks a portion of them. Of some 700,000 clones in the sample, 90% were seen once. Sequenced material: memory CD8+ T cells from PBMCs. The subset was: CD45RO+ cells pooled with CCR7-negative TemRA cells. The receptors were sampled from a young man in good health. Some clones in this sample may be carry-over from other donors' samples.

V gene TRBV6-5 combines with J gene TRBJ2-2; 10 positions agree with TRBD2. This CDR3 is built from 16 residues. Per germline, CDR1 MNHEY and CDR2 SVGAGI. V lost 2 bases and J lost 6; bases outside the gene matches: 6. The CDR3 here is CASSYPSGRGAGELFF. The CDR3 nucleotides are TGTGCCAGCAGTTACCCTAGCGGGAGAGGTGCCGGGGAGCTGTTTTTT.

This clone was seen once. The chain recombines TRBV7-2 with TRBJ2-7; no clear D. Germline values: CDR1 SGHTA, CDR2 FQGNSA. V lost 7 bases and J 2 bases, leaving 12 bases between the germline ends. The CDR3 is 13 residues long. The CDR3 DNA reads as TGTGCCAGCACTACCACCGTGGCCTACGAGCAGTACTTC. Protein sequence: CASTTTVAYEQYF.

This clone was detected once. The rearrangement joins TRBV6-1 to TRBJ1-1, with 7 bases fitting TRBD1. The V gene end was trimmed by 7 bases and the J gene end by 0 bases; junction bases not matched to a gene: 8. The CDR3 sequence is 15 residues long. Germline values: CDR1 MNHNS, CDR2 SASEGT. The CDR3 loop reads CASKNTGQLNTEAFF. The CDR3 nucleotides are TGTGCCAGCAAAAACACGGGACAGCTGAACACTGAAGCTTTCTTT.

V usage is TRBV4-2 and J usage is TRBJ2-7, with D unclear. This CDR3 region has 13 residues. CDR1 and CDR2 (germline): LGHNA, YNFKEQ. V gave up 9 bases and J gave up 2 bases, with 14 bases separating them. The CDR3 DNA follows: TGTGCCAGTTCGAAGGGCGGTCCCTACGAGCAGTACTTC. Amino acid sequence: CASSKGGPYEQYF.

The gene calls are TRBV7-9 and TRBJ2-7; D not certain. The CDR3 is 15 amino acids. V was clipped by 5 bases and J by 4 bases, with 18 bases between them. Germline loops: CDR1 SEHNR, CDR2 FQNEAQ (reference sequence). The CDR3 nucleotides are TGTGCCAGCAGCCCGGTCACCCTTAACCCTTACGAGCAGTACTTC. It codes for CASSPVTLNPYEQYF.

This clone was seen a single time. The V and J genes are TRBV29-1 and TRBJ2-7; D gene uncertain. The germline CDR1 and CDR2 sequences are SQVTM and ANQGSEA. This CDR3 is 13 amino acids long. V lost 4 bases and J lost 2, with 12 bases in between. The CDR3 bases are TGCAGCGTTGTAATAGGGCCCACCTACGAGCAGTACTTC. The encoded protein is CSVVIGPTYEQYF.

The chain is built from TRBV19 and TRBJ2-2, with 8 bases identical to TRBD2. V trimming: 7 bases; J trimming: 1 base; junction bases outside the gene matches: 8. This CDR3 is 16 amino acids long. In germline, CDR1 is LNHDA, CDR2 SQIVND (reference sequence). The CDR3 sequence is CASTDPLAVNTGELFF. The CDR3 DNA sequence: TGTGCCAGTACCGATCCACTAGCGGTGAACACCGGGGAGCTGTTTTTT.

J is TRBJ2-1 and V is TRBV6-4, with 13 bases that match TRBD2. Germline V gene lookup returns CDR1 MRHNA and CDR2 SNTAGT. The V segment lost 6 bases and the J segment 9 bases; nucleotides outside the gene matches: 5. This CDR3 spans 14 amino acids. The CDR3 bases are TGTGCCAGCAGCACTAGCGGGAGGGCCGTTGAGCAGTTCTTC. Protein sequence: CASSTSGRAVEQFF.

The chain joins TRBV6-5 to TRBJ1-3; 7 bases match TRBD1. The J segment lost 1 base and the V segment lost 2 bases, leaving 5 bases of the junction unmatched. The germline gives CDR1 MNHEY, CDR2 SVGAGI. This CDR3 is 16 amino acids long. CDR3 bases: TGTGCCAGCAGTTACCGACAGGGAGGGTCTGGAAACACCATATATTTT. Translating it yields CASSYRQGGSGNTIYF.

The V call is TRBV27, the J call TRBJ1-1, with D possibly being TRBD1 (5 bases). The CDR3 runs 13 residues. Germline V gene sequence: CDR1 MNHEY, CDR2 SMNVEV (reference sequence). V shed 4 bases and J shed 1 base, with 7 bases lying between them. The CDR3 reads CASSWGGNTEAFF. CDR3 nucleotide sequence: TGTGCCAGCAGTTGGGGGGGGAACACTGAAGCTTTCTTT.